This TCR beta chain is from a study of cytomegalovirus exposure and HLA in healthy donors. Overall study: Sequencing of some 200 million T cells in an earlier analysis found around 120 million unique TCR beta sequences. Study results and caveats: HLA allele associations emerged for 17,000 or so TCR beta sequences in a later analysis, at 0.05 false discovery rate.

Germline CDR1 and CDR2: MGHRA and YSYEKL. Losses at the gene ends were 2 bases for V and 4 bases for J; bases not matched to a gene: 2. This CDR3 is 15 amino acids long. The primer mix had 60 Vbeta and 13 Jbeta primers. Per the original data handling: About 11 million of the about 80 million unique TCR beta chains counted in a later analysis were shared. TCRdb keeps only in-frame clones here, not all; method: immunoSEQ multiplex PCR. D and trimming were read from the DNA, whereas the V and J calls and clone size are those reported in that table. Altogether roughly 240,000 clones are present, about 81% being singletons, with the ten largest covering around 5.7%. In regard to this clone: Its matching antigen is unknown.

This receptor was taken from a woman aged 35 to 49 in good health and CMV-seropositive. This chain connects TRBV4-1 to TRBJ1-6, with 7 bases lining up with TRBD1. Material for sequencing was PBMCs. Here the CDR3 DNA reads TGCGCCAGCAGCCAACCGGGACAGTATAATTCACCCCTCCACTTT. This gives the protein CASSQPGQYNSPLHF.